Below, one T cell receptor beta chain is given with its context. Its antigen is not known. This entry is derived from a study of cytomegalovirus exposure and HLA in healthy donors. Overall study results and limits: When a later analysis was performed, an Asian-associated ancestry cluster reportedly had fewer N-insertions than the roughly 700-donor mean. The authors later found HLA-associated TCR beta chains more clonally expanded than equally common others.

Germline lookup yields CDR1 ENHRY and CDR2 SYGVKD. J lost 4 bases, V lost 0 bases, and 10 bases had no gene match. The CDR3 is 17 residues long. Researchers ran the PCR with 60 Vbeta and 13 Jbeta primers. Authors' data handling: Approximately 72 million unique TCR beta chains, roughly 11 million of them shared, were counted by a later analysis. Assay: immunoSEQ multiplex PCR; the TCRdb copy retains only in-frame clones and omits some. The V and J calls and clone size were taken over from that table, and D and trimming were inferred from the DNA. The table lists about 130,000 clones, over 80% of them singletons.

The genes are TRBV10-3 and TRBJ1-2; 8 bases agree with TRBD1. The sample consisted of PBMCs. The clonotype comes from a man younger than 30 in good health and CMV-seropositive. The CDR3 sequence: CAISESHPQGGSYGYTF. The CDR3 coding sequence is TGTGCCATCAGTGAGTCACACCCACAGGGGGGGAGCTATGGCTACACCTTC.